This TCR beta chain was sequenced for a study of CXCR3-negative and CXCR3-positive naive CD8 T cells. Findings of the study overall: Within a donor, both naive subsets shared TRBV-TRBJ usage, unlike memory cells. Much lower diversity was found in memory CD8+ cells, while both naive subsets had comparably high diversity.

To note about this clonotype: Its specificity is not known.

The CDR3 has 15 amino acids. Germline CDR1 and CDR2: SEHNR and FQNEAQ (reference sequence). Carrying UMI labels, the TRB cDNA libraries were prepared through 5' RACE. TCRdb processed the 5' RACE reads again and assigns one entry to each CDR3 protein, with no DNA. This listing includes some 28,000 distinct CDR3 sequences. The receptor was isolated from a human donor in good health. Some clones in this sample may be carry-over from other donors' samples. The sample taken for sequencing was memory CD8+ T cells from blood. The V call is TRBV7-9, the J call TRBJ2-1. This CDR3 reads CASSFESDSHNEQFF.